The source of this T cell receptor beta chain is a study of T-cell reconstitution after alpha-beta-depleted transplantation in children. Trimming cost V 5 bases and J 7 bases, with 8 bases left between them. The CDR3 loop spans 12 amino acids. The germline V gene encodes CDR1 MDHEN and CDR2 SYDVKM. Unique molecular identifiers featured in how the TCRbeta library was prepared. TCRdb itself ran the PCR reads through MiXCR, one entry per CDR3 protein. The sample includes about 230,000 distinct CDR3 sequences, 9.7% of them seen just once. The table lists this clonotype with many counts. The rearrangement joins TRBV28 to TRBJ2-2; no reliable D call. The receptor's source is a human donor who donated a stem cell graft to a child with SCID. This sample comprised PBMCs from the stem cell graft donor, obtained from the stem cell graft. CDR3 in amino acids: CASSTIRGELFF. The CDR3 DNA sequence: TGTGCCAGCAGTACTATACGCGGGGAGCTGTTTTTT.